This T cell receptor beta chain was sequenced during a study of T cell responses to AZD1222 COVID-19 vaccine. General observations from the study: Within unmutated variant regions lay the reported targets of nearly half of spike-specific TCRs. AZD1222 recipients seropositive at baseline numbered only 5 to 7. Possibly, clonal diversity was underestimated; donors were largely white British and included more females. The study sampled repertoires only after the peak T cell response.

This CDR3 spans 12 amino acids. Germline-derived CDR1 and CDR2 are MGHDK and SYGVNS. Trimming took off 5 bases at V and 3 bases at J, with 6 bases between the two ends. Sequencing was performed with immunoSEQ multiplex PCR; in TCRdb, only in-frame clones are kept and a portion is missing. The sample holds under 45,000 clones, around 90% seen once. As concerns this clone: The antigen is undetermined.

This receptor was taken from an adult who received the MenACWY meningococcal vaccine as a control. The starting material was peripheral blood, obtained 28 days after the second dose of the MenACWY control vaccine. This rearrangement joins TRBV25-1 to TRBJ2-3; unclear D gene. The CDR3 bases are TGTGCCAGCAGTTGGAGTACAGATACGCAGTATTTT. Its translation is CASSWSTDTQYF.